The 11 T cell receptor beta chains in this list originate from one sample, sequenced in a study of T cell repertoires in cytomegalovirus infection. TCRdb recomputed calls from the reads with MiXCR, one row per CDR3 protein. The sample has roughly 720,000 distinct CDR3 sequences; about 40% are singletons. The material sequenced was PBMCs. These receptors came from a human donor in good health (CMV status not recorded). Some clones in this sample may be carry-over from other donors' samples.

V gene TRBV18 combines with J gene TRBJ2-7, with 10 bases fitting TRBD2. CDR1 and CDR2 (germline): KGHSH, LQKENI. The trim removed 0 bases at V and 0 bases at J, leaving 5 bases unmatched. There are 17 residues in the CDR3. The CDR3 loop is CASSPPMGLAISYEQYF. The CDR3 DNA reads TGTGCCAGCTCACCACCAATGGGACTAGCGATCTCCTACGAGCAGTACTTC.

This clonotype occurred a few times. The chain joins TRBV20-1 to TRBJ2-1; no firm D call. Germline V gene data show CDR1 as DFQATT and CDR2 as SNEGSKA (reference sequence). With 5 bases removed from V and 0 bases from J, the gap between germline ends came to 17 bases. The CDR3 sequence is 16 residues long. The CDR3 sequence: CSAPPRARSSYNEQFF. The CDR3 region has the DNA TGCAGTGCTCCGCCTAGGGCCCGGAGCTCCTACAATGAGCAGTTCTTC.

This rearrangement joins TRBV7-6 to TRBJ1-2; D gene unclear. Trimming pared 4 bases from V and 6 bases from J, leaving 12 bases between. The germline V gene has CDR1 SGHVS and CDR2 FNYEAQ. CDR3 length: 13 residues. The CDR3 nucleotides are TGTGCCAGCAGCTCCAGTGTTGCGGATGGCTACACCTTC. Translating it yields CASSSSVADGYTF.

This chain uses TRBV9 with TRBJ2-2; D remains ambiguous. The V end was cut by 3 bases, the J end by 6 bases, with 18 bases between. The CDR3 extends over 16 amino acids. The germline gives CDR1 SGDLS, CDR2 YYNGEE. As DNA, the CDR3 is TGTGCCAGCAGCGCCTCCCCCTTAGTTCAACCCGGGGAGCTGTTTTTT. Its translation: CASSASPLVQPGELFF.

This CDR3 reads CASSRWGTSADNEQFF. CDR3 bases: TGTGCCAGTTCCCGGTGGGGGACTAGCGCTGACAATGAGCAGTTCTTC. This sequence joins TRBV19 and TRBJ2-1; 10 bases align to TRBD2. Germline CDR1 is LNHDA and CDR2 is SQIVND (reference sequence). The CDR3 runs to 16 residues. The J segment lost 5 bases and the V segment lost 8 bases, leaving 12 bases of the junction unmatched.

At least ten counts were recorded for this clonotype. V and J are TRBV6-1 and TRBJ2-7, with TRBD1 identical over 11 bases. V was clipped by 6 bases and J by 3 bases; unmatched bases: 7. Germline CDR1 MNHNS, CDR2 SASEGT. The CDR3 runs 15 residues. Written as DNA, the CDR3 is TGTGCCAGCAGCGAATCCGGGACAGGGGGCTACGAGCAGTACTTC. Translation: CASSESGTGGYEQYF.

This clonotype has just a few counts. The V call is TRBV15, the J call TRBJ2-5, with D hard to call. CDR3 size: 12 residues. The germline V gene has CDR1 LNHNV and CDR2 YYDKDF (reference sequence). V shed 2 bases and J shed 2 bases, with 3 bases lying between them. CDR3 loop: CATSRPQETQYF. As DNA, the CDR3 is TGTGCCACCAGCAGACCACAAGAGACCCAGTACTTC.

The V gene is TRBV7-8, the J gene TRBJ2-6, with D perhaps matching TRBD2 (6 bases). The CDR3 runs 16 residues. Germline CDR1 reads SGHVS; CDR2 reads FQNEAQ. Trimming pared 5 bases from V and 3 bases from J, leaving 14 bases between. The CDR3 DNA follows: TGTGCCAGCAGCACCTCCCCCGGGGGTGGGGCCAACGTCCTGACTTTC. The encoded protein is CASSTSPGGGANVLTF.

This clonotype has only a few counts. The rearrangement links TRBV12-3 or TRBV12-4 to TRBJ2-7; TRBD2 is a possible D gene (6 bases). Trimming left V 3 bases short and J 2 bases short, with 20 bases between. CDR3 size: 17 residues. This CDR3 reads CASSFVSISGNAYEQYF. In nucleotides, the CDR3 is TGTGCCAGCAGTTTCGTCTCCATTAGCGGAAACGCCTACGAGCAGTACTTC.

CDR3 DNA sequence: TGTGCCAGCAGTTTTTTTGCAGGGGCACACCTGAACACTGAAGCTTTCTTT. It specifies CASSFFAGAHLNTEAFF. This chain connects TRBV12-3 or TRBV12-4 to TRBJ1-1; maybe TRBD1 (6 bases). Trimming pared 3 bases from V and 0 bases from J, leaving 17 bases between. CDR3 length equals 17 residues.

The V and J genes are TRBV12-3 or TRBV12-4 and TRBJ1-2; D is uncertain. The CDR3 runs to 13 residues. Trimming shortened V by 0 bases and J by 8 bases, and 10 bases separated the two germline ends. The CDR3, as DNA: TGTGCCAGCAGTTTAGCGGTCTTGGCAGGCTACACCTTC. Its protein is CASSLAVLAGYTF.